This T cell receptor (beta chain) was captured in a study of T cell responses to AZD1222 COVID-19 vaccine. This clone was counted only a few times. Sequencing was performed with immunoSEQ multiplex PCR; in TCRdb, only in-frame clones are kept and a portion is missing. Of 110,000 or so clones listed, over 75% are singletons. V gave up 3 bases and J gave up 3 bases; unmatched junction bases: 6. CDR1 SGHTA and CDR2 FQGNSA come from the germline V gene. This CDR3 contains 16 residues. The chain uses TRBV7-2 and TRBJ2-1; 9 bases fit TRBD2. This sequence was found in an adult who received the MenACWY meningococcal vaccine as a control. The specimen was peripheral blood, collected 28 days after the second dose of the MenACWY control vaccine. In nucleotides, the CDR3 is TGTGCCAGCAGCTTCGCGGGGGGGGCCCTCTACAATGAGCAGTTCTTC. Translated: CASSFAGGALYNEQFF.